This T cell receptor (beta chain) stems from a study of blood T cell repertoires in COVID-19. Method: immunoSEQ multiplex PCR; TCRdb's copy keeps in-frame clones and lacks some. The top ten clones hold roughly 17% of a sample with about 150,000 clones, about 80% of them seen once. The TCR comes from a man aged 45-65 years with acute or convalescent COVID-19. The sequenced sample consisted of peripheral blood.

The CDR3, as DNA: TGTGCCAGCAGTTGGACAGGGGGCTACGAGCAGTACGTC. Its protein product is CASSWTGGYEQYV. The chain combines TRBV7-2 with TRBJ2-7; 10 bases are shared with TRBD1. The CDR3 has 13 residues. Germline trimming cut 6 bases from V and 3 bases from J; bases unmatched to any gene: 2. Per the germline V gene, CDR1 is SGHTA and CDR2 is FQGNSA.